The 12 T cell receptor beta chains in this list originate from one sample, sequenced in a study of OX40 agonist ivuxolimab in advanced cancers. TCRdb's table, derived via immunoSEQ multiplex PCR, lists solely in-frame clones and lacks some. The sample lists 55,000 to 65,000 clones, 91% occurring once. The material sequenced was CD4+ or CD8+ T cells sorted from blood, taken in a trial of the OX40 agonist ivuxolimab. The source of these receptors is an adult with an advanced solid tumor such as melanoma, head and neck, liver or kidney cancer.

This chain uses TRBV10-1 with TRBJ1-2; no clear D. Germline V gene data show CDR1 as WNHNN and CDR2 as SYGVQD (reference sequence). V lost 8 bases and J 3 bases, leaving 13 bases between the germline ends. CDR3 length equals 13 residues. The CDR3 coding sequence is TGCGCCAGCGAGTCGGCCGGGGACTATGGCTACACCTTC. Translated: CASESAGDYGYTF.

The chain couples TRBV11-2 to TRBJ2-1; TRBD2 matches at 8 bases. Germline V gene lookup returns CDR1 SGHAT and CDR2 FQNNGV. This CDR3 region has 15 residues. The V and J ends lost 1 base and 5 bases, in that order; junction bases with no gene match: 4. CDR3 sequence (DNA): TGTGCCAGCAGCTTAGCGGCGGGGGGAAACAATGAGCAGTTCTTC. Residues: CASSLAAGGNNEQFF.

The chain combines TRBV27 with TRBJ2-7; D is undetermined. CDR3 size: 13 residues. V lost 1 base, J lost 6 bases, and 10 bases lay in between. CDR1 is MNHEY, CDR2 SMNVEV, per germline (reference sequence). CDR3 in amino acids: CASSLFLRSEQYF. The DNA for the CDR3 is TGTGCCAGCAGTTTATTCCTACGCTCCGAGCAGTACTTC.

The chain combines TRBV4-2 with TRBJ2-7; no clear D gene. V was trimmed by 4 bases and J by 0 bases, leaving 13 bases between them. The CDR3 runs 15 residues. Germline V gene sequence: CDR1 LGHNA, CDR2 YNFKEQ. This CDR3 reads CASSRSHSSSYEQYF. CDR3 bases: TGTGCCAGCAGCCGATCCCATTCGAGCTCCTACGAGCAGTACTTC.

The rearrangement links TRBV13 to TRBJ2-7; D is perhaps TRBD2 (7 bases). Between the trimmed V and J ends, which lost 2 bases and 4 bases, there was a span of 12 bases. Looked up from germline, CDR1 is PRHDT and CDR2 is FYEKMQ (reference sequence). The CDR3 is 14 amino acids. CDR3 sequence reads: CASSLRGASYEQYF. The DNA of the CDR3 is TGTGCCAGCAGCTTACGGGGGGCTAGTTACGAGCAGTACTTC.

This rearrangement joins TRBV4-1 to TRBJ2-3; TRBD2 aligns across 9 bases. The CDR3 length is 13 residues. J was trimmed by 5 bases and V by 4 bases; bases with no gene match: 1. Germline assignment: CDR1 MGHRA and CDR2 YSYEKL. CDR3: CASSRGGVDTQYF. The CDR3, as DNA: TGCGCCAGCAGCCGCGGGGGGGTAGATACGCAGTATTTT.

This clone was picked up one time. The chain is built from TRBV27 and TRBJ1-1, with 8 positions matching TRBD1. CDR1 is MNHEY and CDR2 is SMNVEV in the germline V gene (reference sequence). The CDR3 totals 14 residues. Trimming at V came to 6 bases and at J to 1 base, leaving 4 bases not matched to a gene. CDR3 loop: CASRDRGPNTEAFF. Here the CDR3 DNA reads TGTGCCAGCAGAGACAGGGGACCGAACACTGAAGCTTTCTTT.

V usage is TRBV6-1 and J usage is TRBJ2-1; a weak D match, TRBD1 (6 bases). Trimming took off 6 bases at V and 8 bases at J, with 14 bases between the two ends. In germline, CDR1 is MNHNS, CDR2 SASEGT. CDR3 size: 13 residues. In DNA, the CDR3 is TGTGCCAGCAGGGGCCAGGGGTGGCATGAGCAGTTCTTC. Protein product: CASRGQGWHEQFF.

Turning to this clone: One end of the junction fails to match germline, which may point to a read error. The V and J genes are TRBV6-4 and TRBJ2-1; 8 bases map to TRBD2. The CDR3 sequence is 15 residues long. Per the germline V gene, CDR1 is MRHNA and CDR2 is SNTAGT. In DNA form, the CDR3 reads TGTGCCAGCATTGAGGCGGGGGGCTCCCACAATGAGCAGTTCTTC. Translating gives CASIEAGGSHNEQFF.

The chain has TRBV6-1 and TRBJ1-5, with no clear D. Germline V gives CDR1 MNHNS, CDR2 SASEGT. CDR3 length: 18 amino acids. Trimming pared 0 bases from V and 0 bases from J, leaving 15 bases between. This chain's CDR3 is CASSEAVGVGYSNQPQHF. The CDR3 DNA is TGTGCCAGCAGTGAAGCAGTCGGGGTGGGGTATAGCAATCAGCCCCAGCATTTT.

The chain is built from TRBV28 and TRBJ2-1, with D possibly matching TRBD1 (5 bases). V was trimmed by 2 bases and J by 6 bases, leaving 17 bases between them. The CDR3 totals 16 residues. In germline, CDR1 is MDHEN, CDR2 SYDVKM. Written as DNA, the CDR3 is TGTGCCAGCAGTTTACCCAGGGTCCTCAAGGTCAATGAGCAGTTCTTC. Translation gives CASSLPRVLKVNEQFF.

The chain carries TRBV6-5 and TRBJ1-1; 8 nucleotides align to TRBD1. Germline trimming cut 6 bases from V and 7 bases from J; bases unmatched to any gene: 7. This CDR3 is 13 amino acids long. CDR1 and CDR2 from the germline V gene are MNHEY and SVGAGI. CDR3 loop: CASSIGQGNEAFF. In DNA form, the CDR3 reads TGTGCCAGCAGCATTGGACAGGGCAATGAAGCTTTCTTT.